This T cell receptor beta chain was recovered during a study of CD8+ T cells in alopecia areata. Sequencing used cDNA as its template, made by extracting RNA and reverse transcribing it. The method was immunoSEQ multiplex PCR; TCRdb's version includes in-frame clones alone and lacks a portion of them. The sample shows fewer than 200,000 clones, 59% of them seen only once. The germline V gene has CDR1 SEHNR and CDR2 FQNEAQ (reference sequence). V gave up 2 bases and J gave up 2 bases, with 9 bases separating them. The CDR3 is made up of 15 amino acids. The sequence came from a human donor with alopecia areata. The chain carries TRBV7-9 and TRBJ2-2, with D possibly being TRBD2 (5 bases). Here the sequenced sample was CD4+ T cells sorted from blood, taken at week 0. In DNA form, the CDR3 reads TGTGCCAGCAGCTTACTGGCTAGCAACACCGGGGAGCTGTTTTTT. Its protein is CASSLLASNTGELFF.